This T cell receptor beta chain stems from a study of shared clonotypes between healthy human individuals. On the study more broadly: Used for every donor were three CD4 naive, three CD4 memory, two CD8 naive and one CD8 memory plate. Regarding the study as a whole: Though the depth was large, rarefaction showed that sorted-subset sequencing was incomplete. The authors sampled blood alone, and tissue repertoires likely differ.

Regarding this clone: What it recognizes is unknown. One end of the junction does not line up with germline, which may come from a read error.

For sorted subsets, 200 ng DNA per replicate equaled around 30,000 T cell genomes. Some clones are missing from TCRdb's copy, which holds only in-frame ones; the method was immunoSEQ multiplex PCR. In the table there are around 1.1 million clones, about 72% of which are singletons. This CDR3 has 12 amino acids. Germline V CDR1 and CDR2: WSHSY, SAAADI. Sequenced input: memory CD4+ T cells from PBMCs. Subset noted: CD45RA-negative fraction. This chain connects TRBV10-2 to TRBJ2-2; tentative D call: TRBD2 (5 bases). The source of this sequence is a man between 18 and 29 years old in good health. Some clones in this sample may be carry-over from other donors' samples. CDR3: CASIHDTGELSF. For the CDR3, the DNA is TGCGCCAGCATTCACGACACCGGGGAGCTGTCTTTT.